This T cell receptor (beta chain) was recovered during a study of molecular identifiers for immune sequencing clone quantification. In germline, CDR1 is SGHAT, CDR2 FQNNGV. With 1 base clipped from V and 3 bases from J, the junction kept 1 base outside the gene matches. The CDR3 is made up of 15 amino acids. From the PCR reads, TCRdb called clonotypes with MiXCR, one entry per CDR3 protein. The sample lists about 640,000 distinct CDR3 sequences, 15% to 20% seen once, with under 0.95% in the top ten. The sequenced material came from naive CD8+ T cells from blood, with Jurkat cell RNA spiked in. Regarding subset: FACS-sorted CD8+CD4-CCR7+CD45RA+ naive T cells. The receptor's source is a human donor in good health. Some libraries in this study had Jurkat cell RNA spiked in. The chain combines TRBV11-2 with TRBJ1-4, with 8 bases aligning to TRBD1. CDR3 amino acids: CASSLGRGPNEKLFF. In nucleotides, the CDR3 is TGTGCCAGCAGCTTAGGCAGGGGGCCTAATGAAAAACTGTTTTTT.